This is a list of T cell receptor beta chains from one sample in a study of T cell changes during pregnancy in multiple sclerosis. Sequencing used immunoSEQ multiplex PCR; TCRdb keeps in-frame clones, though not all of them. The data show roughly 40,000 clones, about 92% seen once. The input for sequencing was CD8+ T cells from peripheral blood mononuclear cells, taken in the first trimester of pregnancy. These receptors were collected from a female donor with multiple sclerosis, enrolled in a pregnancy study. Both conserved end residues are part of each CDR3. D genes are given only for firm matches. The size of a clone is reported for some rows only, either as once, few or many, or as a class for expanded clones.

D	V	J	size	CDR3	DNA
-	TRBV11-2	TRBJ1-1	-	CASSPEWDTEAFF	TGTGCCAGCAGTCCGGAGTGGGACACTGAAGCTTTCTTT
-	TRBV6-6	TRBJ1-1	-	CACLGGEEAFF	TGTGCCTGCTTAGGGGGGGAAGAAGCTTTCTTT
-	TRBV7-2	TRBJ1-6	-	CASSLFRWAGQNSPLHF	TGTGCCAGCAGCTTATTTCGGTGGGCAGGCCAGAACTCACCCCTCCACTTT
-	TRBV7-8	TRBJ1-1	-	CASSPHVNTEAFF	TGTGCCAGCAGCCCACATGTGAACACTGAAGCTTTCTTT
-	TRBV4-1	TRBJ1-1	-	CASGDQGHTEAFF	TGCGCCAGTGGGGACCAGGGGCACACTGAAGCTTTCTTT
-	TRBV11-2	TRBJ2-7	-	CASSPPDNYEQYF	TGTGCCAGCAGCCCCCCCGACAACTACGAGCAGTACTTC
-	TRBV7-8	TRBJ2-5	once	CASSLVTSIMETQYF	TGTGCCAGCAGCTTAGTGACTAGTATTATGGAGACCCAGTACTTC
TRBD1	TRBV6-5	TRBJ1-4	once	CASSTPGGKNEKLFF	TGTGCCAGCAGTACGCCAGGGGGTAAAAATGAAAAACTGTTTTTT
-	TRBV6-1	TRBJ2-3	once	CASSEGTAATDTQYF	TGTGCCAGCAGTGAGGGCACCGCTGCCACAGATACGCAGTATTTT
-	TRBV11-2	TRBJ1-1	-	CASSLDPGTVESEAFF	TGTGCCAGCAGCTTAGATCCCGGAACAGTGGAATCTGAAGCTTTCTTT